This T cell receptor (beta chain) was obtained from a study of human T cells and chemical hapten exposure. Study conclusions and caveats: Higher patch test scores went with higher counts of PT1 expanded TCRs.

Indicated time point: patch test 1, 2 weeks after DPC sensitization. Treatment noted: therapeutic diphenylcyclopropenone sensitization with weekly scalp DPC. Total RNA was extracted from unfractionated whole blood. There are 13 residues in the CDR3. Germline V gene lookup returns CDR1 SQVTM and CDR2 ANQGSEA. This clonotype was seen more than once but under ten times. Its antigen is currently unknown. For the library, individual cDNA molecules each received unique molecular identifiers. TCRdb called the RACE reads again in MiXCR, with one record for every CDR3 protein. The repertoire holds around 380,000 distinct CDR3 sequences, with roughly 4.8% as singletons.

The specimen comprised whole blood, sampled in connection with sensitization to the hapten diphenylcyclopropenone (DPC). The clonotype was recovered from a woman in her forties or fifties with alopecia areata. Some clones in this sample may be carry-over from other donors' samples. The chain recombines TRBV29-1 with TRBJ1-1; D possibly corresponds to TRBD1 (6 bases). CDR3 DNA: TGCAGTATCCAATTCAGGGGAAACACTGAAGCTTTCTTT. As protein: CSIQFRGNTEAFF.